This TCR beta chain stems from a study of CD8 T cells in cerebrospinal fluid in Alzheimer's disease. Germline lookup yields CDR1 SGHTA and CDR2 FQGNSA. The CDR3 length is 14 residues. One entry per CDR3 protein, without DNA, is what TCRdb gives after re-calling the 10x single-cell sequencing reads. The sample has 1,500 or so distinct CDR3 sequences. This clonotype is classed as medium-sized (0.01 to 0.1%) by frequency. The sequence was obtained from a human donor with mild cognitive impairment. This chain links TRBV7-2 with TRBJ2-2; as DNA is missing, the TRBD1 call by TCRdb cannot be tested. Material: cerebrospinal fluid. The CDR3: CASSPGGTGGQLFF.